What follows are 21 T cell receptor beta chains derived from one specimen sequenced in a study of blood T cell repertoires in COVID-19. Generated by immunoSEQ multiplex PCR, the TCRdb table keeps only in-frame clones and is missing some. The table shows around 200,000 clones, with around 82% occurring only once. The specimen sequenced was peripheral blood. These TCRs come from a man aged 50-60 years with active or convalescent COVID-19.

This chain connects TRBV7-2 to TRBJ2-7, with 9 bases matching TRBD2. V lost 5 bases to trimming and J lost 6 bases; unmatched junction nucleotides: 5. The germline V gene encodes CDR1 SGHTA and CDR2 FQGNSA. The CDR3 has 13 residues. The CDR3 loop is CASSIVTSGEQYF. DNA for the CDR3: TGTGCCAGCAGCATCGTGACTAGCGGCGAGCAGTACTTC. Together with reference TRBV7-2 and TRBJ2-7, the CDR3 gives the full variable domain: GAGVSQSPSNKVTEKGKDVELRCDPISGHTALYWYRQSLGQGLEFLIYFQGNSAPDKSGLPSDRFSAERTGGSVSTLTIQRTQQEDSAVYLCASSIVTSGEQYFGPGTRLTVT.

This rearrangement joins TRBV24-1 to TRBJ2-5; 7 nucleotides agree with TRBD2. The germline gives CDR1 KGHDR, CDR2 SFDVKD. The CDR3 consists of 15 residues. The trim removed 4 bases at V and 1 base at J, leaving 5 bases unmatched. The CDR3 DNA reads as TGTGCCACCAGTGAGTGGGGGGGGGTCCAAGAGACCCAGTACTTC. It encodes CATSEWGGVQETQYF.

The chain carries TRBV27 and TRBJ2-7, with 8 bases aligning to TRBD2. Germline assignment: CDR1 MNHEY and CDR2 SMNVEV (reference sequence). The CDR3 is made up of 13 amino acids. The V gene end was trimmed by 10 bases and the J gene end by 0 bases; junction bases not matched to a gene: 5. The CDR3 DNA follows: TGTGCCATTCGGGGGGGGGCCTCCTACGAGCAGTACTTC. Protein sequence: CAIRGGASYEQYF.

V usage is TRBV27 and J usage is TRBJ1-2; 12 positions agree with TRBD1. The V gene end was trimmed by 2 bases and the J gene end by 7 bases; junction bases not matched to a gene: 5. This CDR3 spans 15 amino acids. Germline loops: CDR1 MNHEY, CDR2 SMNVEV (reference sequence). The CDR3 protein is CASSLRGQGAFGYTF. The CDR3 region has the DNA TGTGCCAGCAGTTTAAGGGGACAGGGGGCTTTTGGCTACACCTTC.

The J gene is TRBJ2-7, the V gene TRBV5-1; 9 bases are a match to TRBD2. Germline V gene lookup returns CDR1 SGHRS and CDR2 YFSETQ. This CDR3 contains 15 residues. V shed 3 bases, J shed 3 bases, and the junction held 7 bases outside the gene matches. As DNA, the CDR3 is TGCGCCAGCAGCTACCCGGGACTAGCCATCTACGAGCAGTACTTC. Amino acids: CASSYPGLAIYEQYF.

This clone was recorded a few times. This sample also contains other DNA sequences that code for the same CDR3. The chain couples TRBV28 to TRBJ1-2; 8 bases line up with TRBD1. V dropped 7 bases and J dropped 7; count of bases not matched to a gene: 5. CDR1 MDHEN and CDR2 SYDVKM come from the germline V gene. The CDR3 covers 12 residues. Here the CDR3 DNA reads TGTGCCAGCACTACAGGGGGTGGTGGCTACACCTTC. Residues: CASTTGGGGYTF.

This chain links TRBV19 with TRBJ1-2; D perhaps matches TRBD1 (6 bases). The germline CDR1 and CDR2 sequences are LNHDA and SQIVND (reference sequence). The V gene lost 5 bases and the J gene lost 1 base, with 17 bases spanning the gap. The CDR3 loop spans 16 amino acids. This CDR3 reads CASSPLGGQSNYGYTF. The CDR3 DNA reads as TGTGCCAGTAGTCCATTAGGTGGACAGAGTAACTATGGCTACACCTTC.

The gene calls are TRBV28 and TRBJ2-7, with D perhaps matching TRBD2 (5 bases). CDR1 and CDR2 (germline): MDHEN, SYDVKM. The CDR3 is 16 residues long. Trimming removed 6 bases from V and 0 bases from J, with 18 bases in between. The CDR3 DNA is TGTGCCAGCAGGGAGCTGGTGAGAGGGAGCTCCTACGAGCAGTACTTC. It translates to CASRELVRGSSYEQYF. The whole variable domain, filled in from reference TRBV28 and TRBJ2-7, reads DVKVTQSSRYLVKRTGEKVFLECVQDMDHENMFWYRQDPGLGLRLIYFSYDVKMKEKGDIPEGYSVSREKKERFSLILESASTNQTSMYLCASRELVRGSSYEQYFGPGTRLTVT.

V and J are TRBV12-5 and TRBJ2-1, with D perhaps TRBD2 (5 bases). This CDR3 region has 13 residues. Trimming removed 4 bases at V and 8 bases at J, with 12 bases between. Germline-derived CDR1 and CDR2 are LGHNT and FRNRAP. CDR3 loop: CASGSPSGYEQFF. The CDR3 nucleotides read TGTGCTAGTGGTTCCCCTTCGGGGTATGAGCAGTTCTTC. The full variable domain, with the rest looked up from reference TRBV12-5 and TRBJ2-1, is DARVTQTPRHKVTEMGQEVTMRCQPILGHNTVFWYRQTMMQGLELLAYFRNRAPLDDSGMPKDRFSAEMPDATLATLKIQPSEPRDSAVYFCASGSPSGYEQFFGPGTRLTVL.

The rearrangement links TRBV5-4 to TRBJ1-2, with 9 bases aligning to TRBD1. V lost 4 bases, J lost 1 base, and 8 bases stayed unmatched. Per the germline V gene, CDR1 is SGHNT and CDR2 is YYREEE (reference sequence). The CDR3 extends over 16 amino acids. CDR3 amino acids: CASSRSSGQGNYGYTF. In DNA, the CDR3 is TGTGCCAGCAGCAGGAGTTCGGGACAGGGTAACTATGGCTACACCTTC. Based on the CDR3 plus reference TRBV5-4 and TRBJ1-2, the full variable domain is ETGVTQSPTHLIKTRGQQVTLRCSSQSGHNTVSWYQQALGQGPQFIFQYYREEENGRGNFPPRFSGLQFPNYSSELNVNALELDDSALYLCASSRSSGQGNYGYTFGSGTRLTVV.

The genes are TRBV9 and TRBJ1-2, with TRBD1 matching 9 bases. This CDR3 region has 17 residues. The germline CDR1 and CDR2 sequences are SGDLS and YYNGEE. V lost 4 bases to trimming and J lost 2 bases; unmatched junction nucleotides: 12. The CDR3 loop is CASSPPPRTGENYGYTF. Written as DNA, the CDR3 is TGTGCCAGCAGCCCCCCACCCCGGACAGGGGAGAACTATGGCTACACCTTC.

This clone is a singleton in its sample. V is TRBV30 and J is TRBJ1-2; no clear D. This CDR3 has 10 amino acids. Trimming pared 6 bases from V and 7 bases from J, leaving 9 bases between. The germline CDR1 and CDR2 sequences are GTSNPN and SVGIG (reference sequence). DNA of the CDR3: TGTGCCTGCTCGACACGTGGCTACACCTTC. It specifies CACSTRGYTF.

The chain is built from TRBV7-9 and TRBJ2-5; D is perhaps TRBD1 (5 bases). Deletions cut 0 bases from V and 3 bases from J, with 8 bases between. CDR3 size: 14 residues. Per the germline V gene, CDR1 is SEHNR and CDR2 is FQNEAQ (reference sequence). The chain's CDR3 is CASSLARDEETQYF. The CDR3 DNA follows: TGTGCCAGCAGCTTAGCCAGGGATGAAGAGACCCAGTACTTC.

The genes are TRBV10-1 and TRBJ2-1; D may be TRBD1 (6 bases). Germline V gene data show CDR1 as WNHNN and CDR2 as SYGVQD (reference sequence). The CDR3 is made up of 13 amino acids. Trimming removed 5 bases from V and 5 bases from J, with 10 bases in between. CDR3 bases: TGCGCCAGCAGTTCGGACAGCGACAATGAGCAGTTCTTC. It is translated as CASSSDSDNEQFF.

The V call is TRBV30, the J call TRBJ2-1; D ambiguous. Looked up from germline, CDR1 is GTSNPN and CDR2 is SVGIG (reference sequence). V lost 2 bases to trimming and J lost 7 bases, with 15 bases between them. The CDR3 has 14 residues. This CDR3 reads CAWSPGVTLNEQFF. CDR3 DNA sequence: TGTGCCTGGAGTCCCGGAGTTACCTTAAATGAGCAGTTCTTC.

This rearrangement joins TRBV28 to TRBJ1-2; unclear D gene. V lost 2 bases and J 3 bases, leaving 7 bases between the germline ends. This CDR3 has 13 residues. Looked up from germline, CDR1 is MDHEN and CDR2 is SYDVKM. In DNA, the CDR3 is TGTGCCAGCAGTTTACTGGCAGACTATGGCTACACCTTC. Encoded protein: CASSLLADYGYTF.

This chain uses TRBV3-1 (or the pseudogene TRBV3-2) with TRBJ2-1; 8 bases are shared with TRBD2. The V gene's germline CDR1 is LGHDT and CDR2 YNNKEL (reference sequence). J was trimmed by 6 bases and V by 2 bases; bases with no gene match: 9. The CDR3 extends over 16 amino acids. The CDR3 nucleotides are TGTGCCAGCAGCCAACATAAGCGGGAGAGAGGCAATGAGCAGTTCTTC. It encodes CASSQHKRERGNEQFF.

This chain links TRBV5-1 with TRBJ1-2, with 7 bases aligning to TRBD1. Unmatched junction bases numbered 3, after V lost 4 bases and J lost 0 bases. Germline V gene data show CDR1 as SGHRS and CDR2 as YFSETQ. The length of the CDR3 is 14 residues. CDR3 coding DNA: TGCGCCAGCAGCCCTGGGACAGCTAACTATGGCTACACCTTC. It is translated as CASSPGTANYGYTF.

This sequence joins TRBV18 and TRBJ1-1; 10 bases map to TRBD1. The CDR3 spans 16 residues. The V and J ends lost 2 bases and 5 bases, in that order; junction bases with no gene match: 8. Per the germline V gene, CDR1 is KGHSH and CDR2 is LQKENI. The CDR3, as DNA: TGTGCCAGCTCACCATTACGACAGGGGGCAGAGACTGAAGCTTTCTTT. It codes for CASSPLRQGAETEAFF.

This chain connects TRBV5-8 to TRBJ1-1; D is ambiguous. CDR3 length equals 13 residues. The germline V and J ends were trimmed by 0 bases and 1 base, with 4 bases remaining between them. The germline CDR1 and CDR2 sequences are SGHTS and YDEGEE. CDR3 in DNA: TGTGCCAGCAGCTTGGTCAGGAACACTGAAGCTTTCTTT. Translation: CASSLVRNTEAFF. The complete variable domain, with remaining parts taken from reference TRBV5-8 and TRBJ1-1, reads EAGVTQSPTHLIKTRGQQATLRCSPISGHTSVYWYQQALGLGLQFLLWYDEGEERNRGNFPPRFSGRQFPNYSSELNVNALELEDSALYLCASSLVRNTEAFFGQGTRLTVV.

This clone was detected only once. The gene calls are TRBV7-9 and TRBJ2-2, with TRBD2 matching 13 bases. V lost 4 bases and J lost 7; bases outside the gene matches: 3. The CDR3 has 15 amino acids. The germline V gene has CDR1 SEHNR and CDR2 FQNEAQ (reference sequence). CDR3 in amino acids: CASSSGTSGIGELFF. CDR3 DNA sequence: TGTGCCAGCAGCTCCGGGACTAGCGGGATCGGGGAGCTGTTTTTT.